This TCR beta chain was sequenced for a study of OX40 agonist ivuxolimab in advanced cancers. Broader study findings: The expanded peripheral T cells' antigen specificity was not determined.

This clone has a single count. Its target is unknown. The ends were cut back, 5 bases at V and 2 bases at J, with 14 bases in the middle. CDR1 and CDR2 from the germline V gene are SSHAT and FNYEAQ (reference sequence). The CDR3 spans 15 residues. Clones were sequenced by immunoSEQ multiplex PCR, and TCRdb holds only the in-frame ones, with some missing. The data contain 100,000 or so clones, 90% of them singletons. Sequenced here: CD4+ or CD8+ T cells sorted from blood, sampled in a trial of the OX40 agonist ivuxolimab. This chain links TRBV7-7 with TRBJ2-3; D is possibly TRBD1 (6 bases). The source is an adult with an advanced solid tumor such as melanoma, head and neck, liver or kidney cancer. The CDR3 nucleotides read TGTGCCAGCAGCCCCGGGACAACTTACACAGATACGCAGTATTTT. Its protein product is CASSPGTTYTDTQYF.